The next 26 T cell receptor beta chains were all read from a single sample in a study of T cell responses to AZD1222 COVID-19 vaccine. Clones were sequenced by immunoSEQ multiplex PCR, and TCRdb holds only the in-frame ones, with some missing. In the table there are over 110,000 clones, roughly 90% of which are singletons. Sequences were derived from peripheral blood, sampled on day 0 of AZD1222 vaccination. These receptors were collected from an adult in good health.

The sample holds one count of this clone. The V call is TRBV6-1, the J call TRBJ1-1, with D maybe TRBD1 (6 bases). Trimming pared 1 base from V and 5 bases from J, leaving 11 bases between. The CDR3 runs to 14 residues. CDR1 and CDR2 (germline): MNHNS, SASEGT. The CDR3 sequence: CASSEGGGRTEAFF. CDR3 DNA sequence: TGTGCCAGCAGTGAAGGTGGGGGGCGTACTGAAGCTTTCTTT.

In DNA, the CDR3 is TGTGCCAGCAGCCCAACAGGGGACTATAATTCACCCCTCCACTTT. Encoded protein: CASSPTGDYNSPLHF. The chain has TRBV7-9 and TRBJ1-6; 7 nucleotides agree with TRBD1. After removal of 5 bases from V and 3 bases from J, the junction contained 4 bases not matched to a gene. Germline-derived CDR1 and CDR2 are SEHNR and FQNEAQ (reference sequence). The CDR3 is made up of 15 amino acids.

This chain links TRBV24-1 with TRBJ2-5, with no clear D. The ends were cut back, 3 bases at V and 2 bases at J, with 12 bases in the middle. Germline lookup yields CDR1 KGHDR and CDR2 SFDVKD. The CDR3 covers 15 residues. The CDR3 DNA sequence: TGTGCCACCAGTGATAGGGTGGGCTCACAAGAGACCCAGTACTTC. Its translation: CATSDRVGSQETQYF.

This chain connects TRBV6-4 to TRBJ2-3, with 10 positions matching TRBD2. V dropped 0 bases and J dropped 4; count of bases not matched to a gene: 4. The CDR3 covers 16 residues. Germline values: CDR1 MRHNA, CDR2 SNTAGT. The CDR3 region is CASSDSPSGSPDTQYF. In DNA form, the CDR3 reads TGTGCCAGCAGTGACTCACCTAGCGGGAGCCCAGATACGCAGTATTTT.

CDR3: CASSPTGGFNEQYF. DNA for the CDR3: TGTGCCAGCAGCCCCACCGGGGGTTTCAACGAGCAGTACTTC. The chain links TRBV9 to TRBJ2-7, with D perhaps matching TRBD2 (6 bases). This CDR3 comprises 14 residues. Germline loops: CDR1 SGDLS, CDR2 YYNGEE. V was pared by 4 bases and J by 5 bases, with 16 bases between.

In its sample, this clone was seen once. CDR3 coding DNA: TGTGCCAGCAGCTCGTGGACAGGGGCCAACACCGGGGAGCTGTTTTTT. Translated: CASSSWTGANTGELFF. The chain joins TRBV11-2 to TRBJ2-2, with 9 nucleotides matching TRBD1. From germline, CDR1 is SGHAT and CDR2 FQNNGV. The CDR3 covers 16 residues. Trimming removed 4 bases from V and 2 bases from J; junction bases left unmatched: 5.

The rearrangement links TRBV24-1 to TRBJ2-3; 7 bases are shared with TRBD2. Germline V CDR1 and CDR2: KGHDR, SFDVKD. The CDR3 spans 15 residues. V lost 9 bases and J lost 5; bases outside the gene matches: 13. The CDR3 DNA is TGTGCCACCCGGGAAGGGGCGGGAGAGGGAGATACGCAGTATTTT. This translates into CATREGAGEGDTQYF.

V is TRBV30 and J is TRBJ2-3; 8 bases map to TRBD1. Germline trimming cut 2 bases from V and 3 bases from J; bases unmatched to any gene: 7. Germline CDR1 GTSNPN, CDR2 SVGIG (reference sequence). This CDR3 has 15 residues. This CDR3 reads CAWSKTGAVTDTQYF. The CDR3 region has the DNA TGTGCCTGGAGTAAGACAGGGGCGGTAACAGATACGCAGTATTTT.

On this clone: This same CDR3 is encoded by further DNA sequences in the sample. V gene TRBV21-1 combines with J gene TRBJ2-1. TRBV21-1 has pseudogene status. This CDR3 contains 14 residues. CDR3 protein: CASCKTLQLNEQFF. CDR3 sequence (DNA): TGTGCCAGCTGCAAGACTCTACAGCTCAATGAGCAGTTCTTC.

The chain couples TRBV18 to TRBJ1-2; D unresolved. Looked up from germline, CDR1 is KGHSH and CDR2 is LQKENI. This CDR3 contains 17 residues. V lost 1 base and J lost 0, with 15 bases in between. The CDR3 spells CASSPRPPRLANYGYTF. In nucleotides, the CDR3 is TGTGCCAGCTCACCACGTCCTCCCAGGCTGGCTAACTATGGCTACACCTTC.

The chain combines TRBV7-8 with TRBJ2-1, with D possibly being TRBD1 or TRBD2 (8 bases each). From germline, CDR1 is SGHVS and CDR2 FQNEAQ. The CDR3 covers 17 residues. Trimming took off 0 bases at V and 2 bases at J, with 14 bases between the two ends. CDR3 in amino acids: CASSLAGGDRPYNEQFF. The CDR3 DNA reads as TGTGCCAGCAGCTTAGCCGGGGGGGACAGGCCCTACAATGAGCAGTTCTTC.

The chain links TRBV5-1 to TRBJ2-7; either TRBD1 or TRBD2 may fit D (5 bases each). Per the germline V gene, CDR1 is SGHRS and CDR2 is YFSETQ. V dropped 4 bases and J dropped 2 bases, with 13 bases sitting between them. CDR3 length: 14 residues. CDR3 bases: TGCGCCAGCAGCGGGGGAACAGGTACCTACGAGCAGTACTTC. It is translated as CASSGGTGTYEQYF.

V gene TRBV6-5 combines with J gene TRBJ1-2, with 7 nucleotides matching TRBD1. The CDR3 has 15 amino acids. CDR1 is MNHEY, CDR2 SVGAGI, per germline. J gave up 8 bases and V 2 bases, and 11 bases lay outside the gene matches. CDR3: CASSYDGDSPWGYTF. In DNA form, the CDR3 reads TGTGCCAGCAGTTACGACGGGGACAGTCCCTGGGGCTACACCTTC.

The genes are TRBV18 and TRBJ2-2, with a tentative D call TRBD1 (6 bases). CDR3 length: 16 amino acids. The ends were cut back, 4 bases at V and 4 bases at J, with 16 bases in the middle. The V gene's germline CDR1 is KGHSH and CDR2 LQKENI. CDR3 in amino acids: CASSQRTARGTGELFF. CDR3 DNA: TGTGCCAGCTCACAGAGGACAGCTCGAGGCACCGGGGAGCTGTTTTTT.

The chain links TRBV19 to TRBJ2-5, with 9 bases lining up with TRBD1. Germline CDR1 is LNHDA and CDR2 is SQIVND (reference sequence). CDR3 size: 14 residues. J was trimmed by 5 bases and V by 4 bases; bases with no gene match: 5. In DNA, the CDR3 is TGTGCCAGTAGTAGCACAGGGGGCATTGAGACCCAGTACTTC. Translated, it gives CASSSTGGIETQYF.

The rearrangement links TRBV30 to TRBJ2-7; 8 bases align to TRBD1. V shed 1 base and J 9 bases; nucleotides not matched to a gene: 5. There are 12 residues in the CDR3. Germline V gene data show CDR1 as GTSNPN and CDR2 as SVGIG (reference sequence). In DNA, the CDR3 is TGTGCCTGGAGTGGAGGACAGGGAGGGCAGTACTTC. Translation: CAWSGGQGGQYF.

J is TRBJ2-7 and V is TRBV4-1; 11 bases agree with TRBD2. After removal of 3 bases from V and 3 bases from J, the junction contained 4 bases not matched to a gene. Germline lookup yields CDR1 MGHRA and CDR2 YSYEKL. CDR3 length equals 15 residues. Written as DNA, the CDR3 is TGCGCCAGCAGCCAGCCGGGACTAGCGGACTACGAGCAGTACTTC. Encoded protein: CASSQPGLADYEQYF.

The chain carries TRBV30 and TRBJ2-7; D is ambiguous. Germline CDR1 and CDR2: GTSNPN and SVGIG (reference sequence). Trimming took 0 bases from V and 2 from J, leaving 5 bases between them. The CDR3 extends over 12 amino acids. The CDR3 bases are TGTGCCTGGAGTGTAAGCCCCTACGAGCAGTACTTC. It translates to CAWSVSPYEQYF.

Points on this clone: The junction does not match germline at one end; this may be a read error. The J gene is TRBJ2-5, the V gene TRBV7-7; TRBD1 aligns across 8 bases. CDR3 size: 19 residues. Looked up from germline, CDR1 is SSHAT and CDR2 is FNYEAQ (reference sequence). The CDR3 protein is CASSSWWTGPYGDQETQYF. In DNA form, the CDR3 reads TGTGCTAGCAGCTCCTGGTGGACAGGGCCTTACGGGGACCAAGAGACCCAGTACTTC.

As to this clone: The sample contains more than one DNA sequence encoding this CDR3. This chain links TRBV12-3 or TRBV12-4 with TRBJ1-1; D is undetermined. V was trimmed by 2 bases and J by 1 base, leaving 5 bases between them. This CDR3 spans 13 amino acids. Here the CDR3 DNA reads TGTGCCAGCAGTTTAAAAGAGAACACTGAAGCTTTCTTT. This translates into CASSLKENTEAFF.

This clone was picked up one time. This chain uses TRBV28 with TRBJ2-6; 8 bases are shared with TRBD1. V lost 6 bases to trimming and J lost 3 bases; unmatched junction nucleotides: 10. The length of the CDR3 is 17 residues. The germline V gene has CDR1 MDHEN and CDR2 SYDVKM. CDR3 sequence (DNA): TGTGCCAGCAGCGCTCAACAGGGGGTCGGTGGGGCCAACGTCCTGACTTTC. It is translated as CASSAQQGVGGANVLTF.

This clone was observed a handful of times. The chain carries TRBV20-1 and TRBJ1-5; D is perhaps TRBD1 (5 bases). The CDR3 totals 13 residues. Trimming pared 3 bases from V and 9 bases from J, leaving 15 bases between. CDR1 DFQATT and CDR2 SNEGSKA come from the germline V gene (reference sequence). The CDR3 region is CSASRDPLWPQHF. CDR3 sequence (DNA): TGCAGTGCTAGTCGGGACCCCTTGTGGCCCCAGCATTTT.

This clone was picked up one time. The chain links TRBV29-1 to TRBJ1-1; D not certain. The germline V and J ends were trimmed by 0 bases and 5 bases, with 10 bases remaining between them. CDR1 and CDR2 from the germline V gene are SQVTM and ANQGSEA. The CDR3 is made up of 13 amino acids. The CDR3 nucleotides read TGCAGCGTTGAAGATTTTACCGGAACTGAAGCTTTCTTT. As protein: CSVEDFTGTEAFF.

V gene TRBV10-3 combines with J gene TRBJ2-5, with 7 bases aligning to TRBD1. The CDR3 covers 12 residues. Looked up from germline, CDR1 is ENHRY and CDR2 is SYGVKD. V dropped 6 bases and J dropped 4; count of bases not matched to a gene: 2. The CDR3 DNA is TGTGCCATCAGCAGGGGGTCAGAGACCCAGTACTTC. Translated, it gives CAISRGSETQYF.

CDR3 loop: CASSGAGGFNYGYTF. For the CDR3, the DNA is TGTGCCAGCAGCGGCGCAGGGGGATTTAACTATGGCTACACCTTC. The rearrangement joins TRBV7-9 to TRBJ1-2; TRBD1 agrees at 7 bases. Trimming at V came to 5 bases and at J to 1 base, leaving 7 bases not matched to a gene. Germline V lookup: CDR1 SEHNR, CDR2 FQNEAQ (reference sequence). CDR3 length: 15 amino acids.

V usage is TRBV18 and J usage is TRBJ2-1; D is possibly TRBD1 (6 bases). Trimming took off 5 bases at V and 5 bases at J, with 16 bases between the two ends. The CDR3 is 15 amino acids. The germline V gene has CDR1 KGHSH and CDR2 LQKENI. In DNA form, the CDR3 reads TGTGCCAGCTCAGACAGGCAGTCGCCTAACAATGAGCAGTTCTTC. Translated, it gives CASSDRQSPNNEQFF.